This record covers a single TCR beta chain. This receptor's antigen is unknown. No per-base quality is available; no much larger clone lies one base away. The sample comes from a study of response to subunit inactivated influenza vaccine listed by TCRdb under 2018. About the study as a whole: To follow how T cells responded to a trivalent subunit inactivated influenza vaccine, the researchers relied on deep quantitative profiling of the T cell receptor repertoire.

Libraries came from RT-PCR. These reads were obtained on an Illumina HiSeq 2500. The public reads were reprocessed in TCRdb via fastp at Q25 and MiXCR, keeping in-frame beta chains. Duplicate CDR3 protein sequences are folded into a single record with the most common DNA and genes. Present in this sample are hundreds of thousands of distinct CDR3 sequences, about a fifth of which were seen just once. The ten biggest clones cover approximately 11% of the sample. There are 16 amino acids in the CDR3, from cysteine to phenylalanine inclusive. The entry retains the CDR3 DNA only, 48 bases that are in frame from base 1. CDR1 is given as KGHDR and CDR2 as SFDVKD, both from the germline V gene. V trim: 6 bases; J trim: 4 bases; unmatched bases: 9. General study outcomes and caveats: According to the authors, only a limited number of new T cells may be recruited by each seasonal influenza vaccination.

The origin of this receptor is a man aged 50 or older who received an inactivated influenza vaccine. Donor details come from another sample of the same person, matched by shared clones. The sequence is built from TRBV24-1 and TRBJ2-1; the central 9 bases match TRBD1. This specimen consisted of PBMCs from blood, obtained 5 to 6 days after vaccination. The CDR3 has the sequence CATSTDDRGVYNEQFF. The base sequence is TGTGCCACCAGTACCGATGACAGGGGGGTATACAATGAGCAGTTCTTC.